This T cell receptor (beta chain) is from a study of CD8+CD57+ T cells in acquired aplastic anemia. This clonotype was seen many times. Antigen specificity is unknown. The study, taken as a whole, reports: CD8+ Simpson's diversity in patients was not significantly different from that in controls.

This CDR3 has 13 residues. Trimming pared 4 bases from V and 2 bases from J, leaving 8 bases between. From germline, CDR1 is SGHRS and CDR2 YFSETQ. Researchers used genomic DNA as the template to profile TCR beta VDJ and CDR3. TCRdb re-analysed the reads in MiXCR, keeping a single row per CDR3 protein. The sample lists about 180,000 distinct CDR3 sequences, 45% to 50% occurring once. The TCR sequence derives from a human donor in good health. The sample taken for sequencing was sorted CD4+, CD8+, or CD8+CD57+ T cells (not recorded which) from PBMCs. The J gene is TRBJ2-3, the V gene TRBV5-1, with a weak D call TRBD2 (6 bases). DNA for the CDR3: TGCGCCAGCAGCGCGGGGTACACAGATACGCAGTATTTT. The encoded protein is CASSAGYTDTQYF.